Below are 32 T cell receptor beta chains sequenced from a single sample in a study of blood T cell repertoires in COVID-19. Sequencing used immunoSEQ multiplex PCR; TCRdb keeps in-frame clones, though not all of them. The table has under 150,000 clones, approximately 84% seen once; the top ten hold 13%. Sequencing input: peripheral blood. These receptors were collected from a human donor in a cohort sampled during active COVID-19.

V is TRBV6-5 and J is TRBJ1-5, with 12 bases identical to TRBD1. J lost 9 bases, V lost 0 bases, and 3 bases had no gene match. The CDR3 contains 15 residues. Per the germline V gene, CDR1 is MNHEY and CDR2 is SVGAGI. The chain's CDR3 is CASSYSGTGGAPQHF. For the CDR3, the DNA is TGTGCCAGCAGTTACTCCGGGACAGGGGGCGCGCCCCAGCATTTT.

Only one count was recorded for this clone. V usage is TRBV4-1 and J usage is TRBJ1-1, with a possible D match to TRBD1 (6 bases). The ends were cut back, 1 base at V and 5 bases at J, with 14 bases in the middle. Germline CDR1 is MGHRA and CDR2 is YSYEKL. CDR3 size: 15 residues. The CDR3 region is CASSQATGRVTEAFF. The DNA of the CDR3 is TGCGCCAGCAGCCAAGCTACAGGGCGAGTGACTGAAGCTTTCTTT.

The gene calls are TRBV19 and TRBJ1-1; 8 bases agree with TRBD1. The CDR3 loop spans 15 amino acids. The V segment lost 2 bases and the J segment 2 bases; nucleotides outside the gene matches: 4. The germline gives CDR1 LNHDA, CDR2 SQIVND (reference sequence). CDR3 DNA: TGTGCCAGTAGTATAACCGGACAGGGTAACACTGAAGCTTTCTTT. It codes for CASSITGQGNTEAFF.

This chain connects TRBV19 to TRBJ1-4; TRBD1 aligns across 7 bases. The CDR3 is made up of 18 amino acids. In germline, CDR1 is LNHDA, CDR2 SQIVND (reference sequence). V was pared by 5 bases and J by 5 bases, with 17 bases of the junction left unmatched. This CDR3 reads CASSPDWPNRGGNEKLFF. The CDR3, as DNA: TGTGCCAGTAGTCCCGATTGGCCCAACAGGGGAGGCAATGAAAAACTGTTTTTT. The full variable domain, completed using reference TRBV19 and TRBJ1-4, is DGGITQSPKYLFRKEGQNVTLSCEQNLNHDAMYWYRQDPGQGLRLIYYSQIVNDFQKGDIAEGYSVSREKKESFPLTVTSAQKNPTAFYLCASSPDWPNRGGNEKLFFGSGTQLSVL.

This chain uses TRBV6-6 with TRBJ1-1; 10 bases map to TRBD1. Trimming took 2 bases from V and 5 from J; bases not matched to a gene: 8. This CDR3 spans 16 amino acids. Per the germline V gene, CDR1 is MNHNY and CDR2 is SVGAGI (reference sequence). CDR3 bases: TGTGCCAGCAGTTACCGTGACAGGGGGCCGAGGACTGAAGCTTTCTTT. Translated: CASSYRDRGPRTEAFF.

The rearrangement links TRBV5-5 to TRBJ2-1; D ambiguous. Germline assignment: CDR1 SGHKS and CDR2 YYEKEE (reference sequence). Trimming removed 0 bases from V and 0 bases from J, with 19 bases in between. The CDR3 covers 19 residues. This CDR3 reads CASSLEAGGKFVSYNEQFF. The CDR3 DNA sequence: TGTGCCAGCAGCTTGGAGGCCGGCGGTAAGTTCGTCTCCTACAATGAGCAGTTCTTC.

This clone was seen only once. V and J are TRBV11-3 and TRBJ1-5, with 7 bases identical to TRBD1. V lost 5 bases and J lost 0; bases outside the gene matches: 4. From germline, CDR1 is SGHNT and CDR2 YENEEA. The CDR3 is made up of 15 amino acids. CDR3 bases: TGTGCCAGCAGCCGGGGACAGTATAGCAATCAGCCCCAGCATTTT. Encoded protein: CASSRGQYSNQPQHF.

V and J are TRBV6-5 and TRBJ2-2; 12 bases align to TRBD2. The V segment lost 6 bases and the J segment 7 bases; nucleotides outside the gene matches: 6. The CDR3 runs 15 residues. Germline lookup yields CDR1 MNHEY and CDR2 SVGAGI. The CDR3 region is CASRPSGGACGELFF. The CDR3 coding sequence is TGTGCCAGCAGACCTAGCGGGGGGGCGTGCGGGGAGCTGTTTTTT.

The CDR3 loop reads CASSSGQGRPREFF. In nucleotides, the CDR3 is TGTGCCAGCAGCTCCGGACAGGGGAGGCCTCGCGAGTTCTTC. V usage is TRBV5-4 and J usage is TRBJ2-1; 9 bases are a match to TRBD1. J gave up 14 bases and V 3 bases, and 12 bases lay outside the gene matches. CDR3 length equals 14 residues. Germline V gives CDR1 SGHNT, CDR2 YYREEE (reference sequence).

The chain joins TRBV4-1 to TRBJ2-1; 9 positions agree with TRBD2. Germline lookup yields CDR1 MGHRA and CDR2 YSYEKL. The trim removed 0 bases at V and 6 bases at J, leaving 9 bases unmatched. CDR3 length equals 17 residues. DNA for the CDR3: TGCGCCAGCAGCCAAGAACCGAGACTAGCGGCGGTCAATGAGCAGTTCTTC. It yields the protein CASSQEPRLAAVNEQFF.

This clone was seen at least ten times. The CDR3 loop reads CASSPTGTGRLEQYF. The CDR3 DNA is TGTGCCAGCAGCCCGACCGGGACAGGGAGGCTCGAGCAGTACTTC. The chain couples TRBV7-2 to TRBJ2-7; 9 bases are shared with TRBD1. Germline V CDR1 and CDR2: SGHTA, FQGNSA. CDR3 size: 15 residues. After removal of 5 bases from V and 6 bases from J, the junction contained 11 bases not matched to a gene.

The gene calls are TRBV7-6 and TRBJ2-3; D is uncertain. CDR1 is SGHVS and CDR2 is FNYEAQ in the germline V gene. The CDR3 is 17 amino acids. V dropped 5 bases and J dropped 0 bases, with 18 bases sitting between them. CDR3 in amino acids: CASSPNSRFLSTDTQYF. The CDR3 DNA reads as TGTGCCAGCAGCCCCAACTCGAGGTTTCTTAGCACAGATACGCAGTATTTT.

The CDR3 DNA is TGTGCCAGTAGTATTTCAGGGGTCGAAAACATTCAGTACTTC. Translation: CASSISGVENIQYF. The chain carries TRBV19 and TRBJ2-4; tentative D call: TRBD1 (6 bases). CDR1 is LNHDA, CDR2 SQIVND, per germline (reference sequence). This CDR3 comprises 14 residues. Trimming removed 3 bases from V and 5 bases from J, with 11 bases in between.

The CDR3 DNA follows: TGTGCCAGCAGCGTGACAGGGGACAATCAGCCCCAGCATTTT. Protein: CASSVTGDNQPQHF. V gene TRBV6-5 combines with J gene TRBJ1-5; TRBD1 matches 8 bases. Looked up from germline, CDR1 is MNHEY and CDR2 is SVGAGI. The length of the CDR3 is 14 residues. With 6 bases clipped from V and 3 bases from J, the junction kept 4 bases outside the gene matches.

This chain uses TRBV11-3 with TRBJ2-2; 7 nucleotides agree with TRBD2. The trim removed 5 bases at V and 6 bases at J, leaving 9 bases unmatched. This CDR3 is built from 15 residues. Per germline, CDR1 SGHNT and CDR2 YENEEA. This CDR3 is CASSLSYGGAGELFF. The CDR3 nucleotides are TGTGCCAGCAGCCTCTCTTATGGGGGGGCCGGGGAGCTGTTTTTT.

This rearrangement joins TRBV2 to TRBJ2-2; D perhaps matches TRBD1 (5 bases). Germline V lookup: CDR1 SNHLY, CDR2 FYNNEI. V lost 10 bases, J lost 6 bases, and 24 bases lay in between. The CDR3 is 16 residues long. The CDR3 protein is CATSRDILQGAGELFF. CDR3 coding DNA: TGTGCCACTAGTCGTGACATTCTACAAGGGGCCGGGGAGCTGTTTTTT.

V and J are TRBV3-1 (or the pseudogene TRBV3-2) and TRBJ1-3, with D hard to call. The V gene's germline CDR1 is LGHDT and CDR2 YNNKEL (reference sequence). CDR3 size: 15 residues. Trimming took 0 bases from V and 1 from J, leaving 7 bases between them. CDR3: CASSQERRSGNTIYF. CDR3 nucleotides: TGTGCCAGCAGCCAAGAACGGAGATCTGGAAACACCATATATTTT.

The chain employs TRBV5-1 and TRBJ1-1; D is ambiguous. Trimming shortened V by 4 bases and J by 1 base, and 8 bases separated the two germline ends. Germline values: CDR1 SGHRS, CDR2 YFSETQ. CDR3 length equals 13 residues. CDR3 amino acids: CASSLLSNTEAFF. The CDR3, as DNA: TGCGCCAGCAGCCTACTCTCGAACACTGAAGCTTTCTTT.

This clone showed up just a few times. The chain couples TRBV10-1 to TRBJ2-2; tentatively, D is TRBD2 (5 bases). Trimming removed 3 bases at V and 1 base at J, with 6 bases between. The germline CDR1 and CDR2 sequences are WNHNN and SYGVQD (reference sequence). The CDR3 runs to 14 residues. CDR3 in DNA: TGCGCCAGCAGTGACCGGGGGAACACCGGGGAGCTGTTTTTT. It translates to CASSDRGNTGELFF.

The chain joins TRBV19 to TRBJ1-6; D is undetermined. Germline assignment: CDR1 LNHDA and CDR2 SQIVND (reference sequence). Deletions cut 2 bases from V and 8 bases from J, with 16 bases between. This CDR3 spans 16 amino acids. CDR3 DNA: TGTGCCAGTAGTATATCGGAGGAGCCCTCCTATTCACCCCTCCACTTT. Translating gives CASSISEEPSYSPLHF.

This chain joins TRBV27 and TRBJ2-7; 7 nucleotides agree with TRBD1. This CDR3 spans 15 amino acids. Germline CDR1 reads MNHEY; CDR2 reads SMNVEV (reference sequence). V was clipped by 6 bases and J by 2 bases; unmatched bases: 10. The chain's CDR3 is CASRQTGVRPYEQYF. For the CDR3, the DNA is TGTGCCAGCAGACAAACAGGGGTAAGGCCCTACGAGCAGTACTTC.

The V call is TRBV24-1, the J call TRBJ1-2; maybe TRBD1 (5 bases). CDR3 length equals 12 residues. Germline CDR1 and CDR2: KGHDR and SFDVKD. V was pared by 2 bases and J by 8 bases, with 8 bases between. The CDR3 sequence is CATSDWRGGYTF. In nucleotides, the CDR3 is TGTGCCACCAGTGATTGGCGGGGGGGCTACACCTTC.

In this sample, this clone turned up a few times. CDR3 residues: CASRQANYGYTF. The DNA for the CDR3 is TGTGCCAGTCGACAGGCTAACTATGGCTACACCTTC. The chain links TRBV27 to TRBJ1-2; D is perhaps TRBD1 (6 bases). Trimming removed 9 bases at V and 0 bases at J, with 8 bases between. The CDR3 runs to 12 residues. Germline V gene data show CDR1 as MNHEY and CDR2 as SMNVEV (reference sequence).

The chain couples TRBV4-2 to TRBJ2-3; 12 bases align to TRBD2. The CDR3 contains 19 residues. Trimming at V came to 1 base and at J to 2 bases, leaving 10 bases not matched to a gene. Germline CDR1 and CDR2: LGHNA and YNFKEQ. CDR3 coding DNA: TGTGCCAGCAGCCAAGCCCCGGGGGGGACTAGCGGGCTCACAGATACGCAGTATTTT. Translation gives CASSQAPGGTSGLTDTQYF.

In this sample, this clone turned up once. The chain has TRBV5-1 and TRBJ1-2; 10 positions match TRBD1. V lost 4 bases to trimming and J lost 6 bases; unmatched junction nucleotides: 9. The CDR3 totals 15 residues. The germline CDR1 and CDR2 sequences are SGHRS and YFSETQ. CDR3 residues: CASSASDRGVDGYTF. The CDR3 nucleotides are TGCGCCAGCAGCGCCTCGGACAGGGGGGTAGATGGCTACACCTTC.

The V gene is TRBV30, the J gene TRBJ1-3, with TRBD1 matching over 8 bases. Trimming cost V 1 base and J 0 bases; bases outside gene matches: 8. Per germline, CDR1 GTSNPN and CDR2 SVGIG (reference sequence). This CDR3 is built from 17 residues. The CDR3 coding sequence is TGTGCCTGGAGTGCTAAAACAGGGGGATCCTCTGGAAACACCATATATTTT. Translation: CAWSAKTGGSSGNTIYF.

CDR3 nucleotides: TGTGCCAGCAGTGACATTCGTCTGGCCGCTGGAAACACCATATATTTT. Encoded protein: CASSDIRLAAGNTIYF. This chain links TRBV25-1 with TRBJ1-3; D remains unclear. With 3 bases removed from V and 2 bases from J, the gap between germline ends came to 14 bases. Per the germline V gene, CDR1 is MGHDK and CDR2 is SYGVNS. The CDR3 runs to 16 residues.

V is TRBV11-2 and J is TRBJ2-3, with D perhaps TRBD2 (6 bases). Trimming shortened V by 1 base and J by 7 bases, and 12 bases separated the two germline ends. Germline V gene data show CDR1 as SGHAT and CDR2 as FQNNGV. This CDR3 is 14 amino acids long. The DNA for the CDR3 is TGTGCCAGCAGCTTAGGCGGGACCGTTAATACGCAGTATTTT. Amino acids: CASSLGGTVNTQYF.

This clone appeared a few times. The chain is built from TRBV21-1 and TRBJ2-1; TRBD2 is the table's D call and was not checked against the DNA. TRBV21-1 is a pseudogene locus. The CDR3 consists of 16 residues. CDR3 nucleotides: TGTGCCAGCAACTCCCCGGGACTAGCTTTCATTAGGGGGCAGTTCTTC. Protein product: CASNSPGLAFIRGQFF.

The chain employs TRBV6-5 and TRBJ1-2; TRBD1 aligns across 7 bases. The junction had 13 bases not matched to a gene; V was cut back by 4 bases and J by 5 bases. CDR3 size: 16 residues. Per germline, CDR1 MNHEY and CDR2 SVGAGI. CDR3 loop: CASSSPQGRSSYGYTF. Here the CDR3 DNA reads TGTGCCAGCAGTTCCCCACAGGGGCGCTCGTCTTATGGCTACACCTTC.

This clone was detected only once. The chain couples TRBV5-6 to TRBJ1-1; D gene unclear. The CDR3 spans 12 residues. CDR1 and CDR2 from the germline V gene are SGHDT and YYEEEE. Deletions cut 4 bases from V and 3 bases from J, with 7 bases between. The CDR3 nucleotides are TGTGCCAGCAGCCTTGGGCACACTGAAGCTTTCTTT. Amino acid sequence: CASSLGHTEAFF.

V usage is TRBV5-1 and J usage is TRBJ2-7; 8 bases align to TRBD1. Germline CDR1 reads SGHRS; CDR2 reads YFSETQ. V gave up 0 bases and J gave up 0 bases; unmatched junction bases: 8. The CDR3 covers 17 residues. CDR3 nucleotide sequence: TGCGCCAGCAGCTTGGGGACAGGGCGGGCCAGCTCCTACGAGCAGTACTTC. As protein: CASSLGTGRASSYEQYF. Complete variable domain (other parts from reference TRBV5-1 and TRBJ2-7): KAGVTQTPRYLIKTRGQQVTLSCSPISGHRSVSWYQQTPGQGLQFLFEYFSETQRNKGNFPGRFSGRQFSNSRSEMNVSTLELGDSALYLCASSLGTGRASSYEQYFGPGTRLTVT.